Each of the 30 T cell receptor beta chains below was sequenced from the same sample in a study of early T cells in non-severe SARS-CoV-2 infection. Each CDR3 protein gets one entry after TCRdb re-called the 5' RACE reads with MiXCR. The sample lists over 30,000 distinct CDR3 sequences; approximately 8% were seen once. The sample consisted of whole blood, taken at baseline. The receptor set was obtained from an adult who was a healthcare worker with PCR-confirmed SARS-CoV-2 infection or an uninfected control (not recorded which).

Only a few counts were recorded for this clonotype. The chain links TRBV7-3 to TRBJ2-2; no firm D call. Trimming pared 1 base from V and 7 bases from J, leaving 7 bases between. Germline assignment: CDR1 SGHTA and CDR2 FQGTGA. This CDR3 comprises 13 residues. CDR3 loop: CASSLISGGELFF. CDR3 sequence (DNA): TGTGCCAGCAGCTTAATATCTGGCGGGGAGCTGTTTTTT.

V and J are TRBV3-1 and TRBJ1-3; possible D gene TRBD1, 5 bases. V was clipped by 4 bases and J by 0 bases, with 13 bases between them. This CDR3 has 16 amino acids. Germline CDR1 reads LGHDT; CDR2 reads YNNKEL (reference sequence). As DNA, the CDR3 is TGTGCCAGCAGCCTAAGACAAGGGACCTCTGGAAACACCATATATTTT. The encoded protein is CASSLRQGTSGNTIYF. The variable domain in full, with the rest retrieved from reference TRBV3-1 and TRBJ1-3, is DTAVSQTPKYLVTQMGNDKSIKCEQNLGHDTMYWYKQDSKKFLKIMFSYNNKELIINETVPNRFSPKSPDKAHLNLHINSLELGDSAVYFCASSLRQGTSGNTIYFGEGSWLTVV.

There are a few counts of this clonotype. The chain combines TRBV6-2 or TRBV6-3 with TRBJ2-3; TRBD2 is a possible D gene (6 bases). Germline V gene sequence: CDR1 MNHEY, CDR2 SVGEGT. The CDR3 length is 14 residues. V gave up 6 bases and J gave up 11 bases, with 21 bases separating them. The CDR3 spells CASSYGTPILLQYF. Written as DNA, the CDR3 is TGTGCCAGCAGCTACGGGACTCCGATTCTTTTGCAGTATTTT.

The rearrangement joins TRBV10-2 to TRBJ2-5; the D gene could be TRBD1 or TRBD2 (5 bases each). Deletions cut 0 bases from V and 1 base from J, with 12 bases between. The CDR3 consists of 16 residues. The germline CDR1 and CDR2 sequences are WSHSY and SAAADI. The CDR3 region has the DNA TGCGCCAGCAGTGAGTCGAGAGGGGTATCCCAAGAGACCCAGTACTTC. Translating it yields CASSESRGVSQETQYF.

This clonotype has ten or more counts. V is TRBV5-1 and J is TRBJ1-2; D call uncertain. The length of the CDR3 is 14 residues. With 4 bases removed from V and 4 bases from J, the gap between germline ends came to 14 bases. CDR1 is SGHRS and CDR2 is YFSETQ in the germline V gene. The CDR3 protein is CASSDPPRGYGYTF. The CDR3 region has the DNA TGCGCCAGCAGCGACCCCCCGCGAGGCTATGGCTACACCTTC. Full variable domain (remainder filled in from reference TRBV5-1 and TRBJ1-2): KAGVTQTPRYLIKTRGQQVTLSCSPISGHRSVSWYQQTPGQGLQFLFEYFSETQRNKGNFPGRFSGRQFSNSRSEMNVSTLELGDSALYLCASSDPPRGYGYTFGSGTRLTVV.

This clonotype was observed many times. The chain carries TRBV12-3 or TRBV12-4 and TRBJ2-1; TRBD2 aligns across 12 bases. The CDR3 covers 16 residues. The V segment lost 1 base and the J segment 4 bases; nucleotides outside the gene matches: 2. CDR3 amino acids: CASSLGTSGAYNEQFF. CDR3 coding DNA: TGTGCCAGCAGTTTAGGGACTAGCGGGGCTTACAATGAGCAGTTCTTC.

This clonotype was recorded at least ten times. V gene TRBV15 combines with J gene TRBJ2-2; 8 bases agree with TRBD1. The CDR3 consists of 15 residues. Germline V lookup: CDR1 LNHNV, CDR2 YYDKDF (reference sequence). J lost 6 bases, V lost 1 base, and 4 bases had no gene match. The CDR3 loop reads CATSRADREAGELFF. The CDR3 DNA sequence: TGTGCCACCAGCAGAGCGGACAGGGAGGCCGGGGAGCTGTTTTTT. The variable domain in full, with the rest retrieved from reference TRBV15 and TRBJ2-2, is DAMVIQNPRYQVTQFGKPVTLSCSQTLNHNVMYWYQQKSSQAPKLLFHYYDKDFNNEADTPDNFQSRRPNTSFCFLDIRSPGLGDTAMYLCATSRADREAGELFFGEGSRLTVL.

This clonotype was found many times. The rearrangement joins TRBV6-5 to TRBJ1-5; 8 bases are shared with TRBD1. V shed 6 bases and J 3 bases; nucleotides not matched to a gene: 13. The CDR3 contains 17 residues. Germline assignment: CDR1 MNHEY and CDR2 SVGAGI. CDR3 sequence reads: CASRPGQGPVPNQPQHF. The CDR3 coding sequence is TGTGCCAGCAGACCTGGACAGGGCCCGGTCCCCAATCAGCCCCAGCATTTT.

In this sample, this clonotype turned up a few times. The chain has TRBV7-2 and TRBJ1-6; 10 nucleotides agree with TRBD1. Trimming took 4 bases from V and 9 from J; bases not matched to a gene: 3. Germline V gives CDR1 SGHTA, CDR2 FQGNSA. This CDR3 spans 14 amino acids. This CDR3 is CASSSTGGISPLHF. In nucleotides, the CDR3 is TGTGCCAGCAGCTCGACAGGGGGCATTTCACCCCTCCACTTT.

This clonotype was counted between two and nine times. The V call is TRBV18, the J call TRBJ1-3; the D is unclear. V lost 3 bases and J 7 bases, leaving 10 bases between the germline ends. This CDR3 is 13 amino acids long. Germline CDR1 reads KGHSH; CDR2 reads LQKENI. CDR3 sequence: CASSPPDRNTIYF. CDR3 nucleotide sequence: TGTGCCAGCTCACCTCCCGACCGGAACACCATATATTTT.

This chain joins TRBV19 and TRBJ2-2; either TRBD1 or TRBD2 may supply D (5 bases each). The V end lost 6 bases, the J end lost 0 bases, and 11 bases lay between the germline ends. This CDR3 spans 15 amino acids. Germline V gene lookup returns CDR1 LNHDA and CDR2 SQIVND (reference sequence). Here the CDR3 reads CASRPGTANTGELFF. In DNA, the CDR3 is TGTGCCAGTAGACCCGGGACGGCGAACACCGGGGAGCTGTTTTTT.

This clonotype was seen many times. This sequence joins TRBV11-2 and TRBJ2-5, with a tentative D call TRBD2 (5 bases). The CDR3 is 12 amino acids. Trimming stripped 5 bases from V and 5 bases from J, with 9 bases between. CDR1 and CDR2 (germline): SGHAT, FQNNGV. The CDR3 protein is CASSPERETQYF. CDR3 nucleotide sequence: TGTGCCAGCAGCCCGGAGCGGGAGACCCAGTACTTC.

This clonotype was counted between two and nine times. DNA of the CDR3: TGCGCCAGCAGCCAGGGTACAGGGTGGGATGAAAAACTGTTTTTT. Protein product: CASSQGTGWDEKLFF. The chain couples TRBV4-3 to TRBJ1-4; maybe TRBD1 (6 bases). The CDR3 loop spans 15 amino acids. Germline assignment: CDR1 LGHNA and CDR2 YSLEER. V dropped 3 bases and J dropped 6 bases, with 14 bases sitting between them.

This clonotype was seen only a few times. CDR3 protein: CASSLGLVGETSNTGELFF. The CDR3 region has the DNA TGTGCCAGCAGCTTAGGGTTGGTGGGGGAAACTTCGAACACCGGGGAGCTGTTTTTT. The rearrangement joins TRBV7-9 to TRBJ2-2, with D perhaps TRBD1 or TRBD2 (5 bases each). This CDR3 spans 19 amino acids. V was trimmed by 1 base and J by 0 bases, leaving 18 bases between them. Per germline, CDR1 SEHNR and CDR2 FQNEAQ (reference sequence).

This clonotype was counted between two and nine times. The J gene is TRBJ2-5, the V gene TRBV11-2; TRBD2 aligns across 7 bases. Germline CDR1 is SGHAT and CDR2 is FQNNGV. The V gene end was trimmed by 4 bases and the J gene end by 1 base; junction bases not matched to a gene: 6. The CDR3 has 15 amino acids. Here the CDR3 DNA reads TGTGCCAGCAGCTCTTTCCTAGCGGCCCAAGAGACCCAGTACTTC. Protein product: CASSSFLAAQETQYF.

The chain employs TRBV20-1 and TRBJ2-7; the D is unclear. Germline assignment: CDR1 DFQATT and CDR2 SNEGSKA (reference sequence). Between the trimmed V and J ends, which lost 1 base and 5 bases, there was a span of 9 bases. This CDR3 spans 12 amino acids. The CDR3 region is CSARADRDEQYF. The CDR3 DNA reads TGCAGTGCTAGAGCCGATCGCGACGAGCAGTACTTC.

This chain joins TRBV10-3 and TRBJ2-7; 8 bases are shared with TRBD2. CDR3 size: 14 residues. With V trimmed by 3 bases and J by 4 bases, 5 bases remained unmatched. Germline CDR1 is ENHRY and CDR2 is SYGVKD. The CDR3 here is CAISEPGGRYEQYF. In DNA form, the CDR3 reads TGTGCCATCAGTGAACCGGGGGGGAGATACGAGCAGTACTTC.

The chain couples TRBV5-1 to TRBJ2-7, with TRBD1 as a possible D gene (6 bases). Germline CDR1 reads SGHRS; CDR2 reads YFSETQ. V lost 9 bases and J lost 2, with 15 bases in between. There are 13 residues in the CDR3. DNA of the CDR3: TGCGCCAAGACCCGAGACAGGACCTACGAGCAGTACTTC. Encoded protein: CAKTRDRTYEQYF.

The chain recombines TRBV4-3 with TRBJ1-1; no clear D gene. Trimming removed 1 base from V and 1 base from J, with 7 bases in between. The CDR3 spans 14 residues. The germline gives CDR1 LGHNA, CDR2 YSLEER. DNA for the CDR3: TGCGCCAGCAGCCAAGGTCAGACGAACACTGAAGCTTTCTTT. Residues: CASSQGQTNTEAFF.

In this sample, this clonotype turned up a few times. This chain connects TRBV5-3 to TRBJ1-2; D remains ambiguous. TRBV5-3 is an ORF, with its function uncertain. Trimming removed 4 bases at V and 7 bases at J, with 26 bases between. This CDR3 has 17 amino acids. CDR3 amino acids: CARSQPWEGGLFGGYTF. CDR3 coding DNA: TGTGCCAGAAGCCAACCCTGGGAGGGTGGATTATTCGGTGGCTACACCTTC.

CDR3 coding DNA: TGCAGTGCTACTAGCGGGGTTAAGTACAATGAGCAGTTCTTC. This codes for CSATSGVKYNEQFF. The chain carries TRBV20-1 and TRBJ2-1, with 9 bases that match TRBD2. J gave up 4 bases and V 4 bases, and 5 bases lay outside the gene matches. CDR3 size: 14 residues. The germline gives CDR1 DFQATT, CDR2 SNEGSKA (reference sequence).

The rearrangement links TRBV5-1 to TRBJ2-3, with unresolved D. This CDR3 has 13 residues. Germline-derived CDR1 and CDR2 are SGHRS and YFSETQ. V shed 0 bases and J shed 2 bases, with 4 bases lying between them. The CDR3 is CASSLAYTDTQYF. Written as DNA, the CDR3 is TGCGCCAGCAGCTTGGCCTACACAGATACGCAGTATTTT. The whole variable domain, remainder taken from reference TRBV5-1 and TRBJ2-3, is KAGVTQTPRYLIKTRGQQVTLSCSPISGHRSVSWYQQTPGQGLQFLFEYFSETQRNKGNFPGRFSGRQFSNSRSEMNVSTLELGDSALYLCASSLAYTDTQYFGPGTRLTVL.

This clonotype has ten or more counts. The gene calls are TRBV20-1 and TRBJ1-2, with D maybe TRBD1 (6 bases). The V and J ends lost 8 bases and 7 bases respectively, with 20 bases between them. This CDR3 is 13 amino acids long. CDR1 is DFQATT, CDR2 SNEGSKA, per germline (reference sequence). CDR3 protein: CSSKGGGSTGYTF. The CDR3 DNA reads TGCAGTTCAAAGGGGGGTGGTAGTACTGGCTACACCTTC.

This clonotype was counted only a few times. The chain employs TRBV5-4 and TRBJ2-5; 14 bases align to TRBD2. With 0 bases clipped from V and 2 bases from J, the junction kept 12 bases outside the gene matches. The CDR3 is 20 amino acids. Germline V lookup: CDR1 SGHNT, CDR2 YYREEE (reference sequence). The CDR3, as DNA: TGTGCCAGCAGCTTGGCACTGCTAGGGACTAGCGGGGGCCAACAAGAGACCCAGTACTTC. It yields the protein CASSLALLGTSGGQQETQYF.

This clonotype has ten or more counts. This chain connects TRBV12-3 or TRBV12-4 to TRBJ1-5; D not certain. V gave up 3 bases and J gave up 7 bases, with 7 bases separating them. This CDR3 is built from 12 residues. CDR3 nucleotide sequence: TGTGCCAGCAGTTTTCAGGAACAGCCCCAGCATTTT. Translated: CASSFQEQPQHF.

This rearrangement joins TRBV6-2 or TRBV6-3 to TRBJ2-1; possible D gene TRBD2, 7 bases. CDR1 MNHEY and CDR2 SVGEGT come from the germline V gene. V was cut by 8 bases and J by 5 bases, with 16 bases left in between. The CDR3 loop spans 14 amino acids. The CDR3 DNA reads as TGTGCCAGCGGGGAACGGGGGGCCCACAATGAGCAGTTCTTC. Protein sequence: CASGERGAHNEQFF.

The J gene is TRBJ2-3, the V gene TRBV20-1, with 12 bases aligning to TRBD2. This CDR3 spans 14 amino acids. J lost 7 bases, V lost 6 bases, and 8 bases had no gene match. Germline lookup yields CDR1 DFQATT and CDR2 SNEGSKA (reference sequence). Written as DNA, the CDR3 is TGCAGTGCACTTCGACTAGCGGGGGAGCATACGCAGTATTTT. It translates to CSALRLAGEHTQYF.

This clonotype was counted only a few times. This chain connects TRBV27 to TRBJ1-4; the match to TRBD1 covers 7 bases. V was clipped by 4 bases and J by 10 bases; unmatched bases: 9. The germline CDR1 and CDR2 sequences are MNHEY and SMNVEV (reference sequence). The CDR3 is 14 amino acids. CDR3 residues: CASSYRGFSGKLFF. The CDR3 region has the DNA TGTGCCAGCAGTTACAGGGGATTCTCCGGAAAACTGTTTTTT.

This chain uses TRBV12-3 or TRBV12-4 with TRBJ2-7; no clear D gene. This CDR3 contains 12 residues. Between the trimmed V and J ends, which lost 6 bases and 6 bases, there was a span of 12 bases. The CDR3 region has the DNA TGTGCCAGCAGCCAGGTCCCGACCGAGCAGTACTTC. Protein product: CASSQVPTEQYF.

In its sample, this clonotype was seen many times. The chain joins TRBV7-2 to TRBJ2-6, with D maybe TRBD2 (5 bases). Germline V gene sequence: CDR1 SGHTA, CDR2 FQGNSA. The CDR3 has 16 residues. V shed 2 bases and J shed 4 bases, with 12 bases lying between them. CDR3 DNA sequence: TGTGCCAGCAGCTTATTCTTGTCGGGAGGGGCCAACGTCCTGACTTTC. The encoded protein is CASSLFLSGGANVLTF.